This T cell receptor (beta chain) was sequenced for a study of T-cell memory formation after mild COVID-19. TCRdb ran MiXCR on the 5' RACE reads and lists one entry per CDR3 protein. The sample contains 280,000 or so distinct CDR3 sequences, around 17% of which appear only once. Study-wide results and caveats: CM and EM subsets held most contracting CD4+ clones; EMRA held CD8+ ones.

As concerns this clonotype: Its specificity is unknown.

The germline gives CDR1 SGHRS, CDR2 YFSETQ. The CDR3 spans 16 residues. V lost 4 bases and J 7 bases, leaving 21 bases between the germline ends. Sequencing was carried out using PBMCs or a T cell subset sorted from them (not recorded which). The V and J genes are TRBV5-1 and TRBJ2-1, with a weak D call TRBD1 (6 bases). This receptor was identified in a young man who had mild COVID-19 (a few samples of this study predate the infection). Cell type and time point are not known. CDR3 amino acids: CASSPDGRGWSNEQFF. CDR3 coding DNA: TGCGCCAGCAGCCCGGACGGCAGGGGATGGTCAAATGAGCAGTTCTTC.